The entry that follows covers one T cell receptor (beta chain) sequence. Antigen specificity is unknown. The DNA input per sorted-subset replicate PCR was roughly 180 ng, corresponding to some 30,000 T cell genomes. TCRdb keeps only in-frame clones here, not all; method: immunoSEQ multiplex PCR. The sample holds hundreds of thousands of clones; 85% to 95% are singletons and the top ten take over 0.1%. The record originates from a study of shared clonotypes between healthy human individuals. Whole-study findings and limits: The four-donor shared clonotypes exceeded non-shared clonotypes in generation probability, with non-shared ones scoring lower.

CD45RO-negative CD8 cells positively selected for CCR7 made up the naive population, which excluded terminally differentiated effector memory CD45RA+ cells. The V gene's germline CDR1 is SGDLS and CDR2 YYNGEE. The CDR3 contains 15 residues. V was pared by 2 bases and J by 6 bases, with 14 bases between. The receptor was derived from a woman in her twenties or thirties in good health. V usage is TRBV9 and J usage is TRBJ1-4; perhaps TRBD1 as D (6 bases). Material for sequencing was naive CD8+ T cells sorted from blood. CDR3 bases: TGTGCCAGCAGCGTTACAGGGAATCCCCATGAAAAACTGTTTTTT. Translated: CASSVTGNPHEKLFF.